This T cell receptor beta chain was identified during a study of CD8+ T cells in alopecia areata. The treatment here: oral pan-JAK inhibitor, 5-10 mg twice daily. Following RNA extraction, reverse transcription yielded cDNA that acted as the sequencing template. TCRdb's table, derived via immunoSEQ multiplex PCR, lists solely in-frame clones and lacks some. The sample contains roughly 70,000 clones, over 25% of which appear only once. Between the trimmed V and J ends, which lost 6 bases and 0 bases, there was a span of 20 bases. CDR3 length equals 16 residues. In germline, CDR1 is SQVTM, CDR2 ANQGSEA.

This specimen consisted of CD8+ T cells sorted from blood, obtained at week 4, from a patient treated with tofacitinib. The TCR comes from a human donor with alopecia areata. The J gene is TRBJ2-5, the V gene TRBV29-1; maybe TRBD2 (6 bases). The CDR3 bases are TGCAGCGTCAACGTAATCACTAGCCGATACCAAGAGACCCAGTACTTC. Amino acids: CSVNVITSRYQETQYF.